The 23 T cell receptor beta chains below were found in one sample sequenced in a study of shared clonotypes between healthy human individuals (TCRdb year 2020). CD8 naive samples were CD45RO-negative cells positively selected for CCR7, giving a CD45RA+CCR7+ population that excluded TemRA cells. Library method: the immunoSEQ multiplex PCR assay. TCRdb retrieved this table from immuneACCESS and kept in-frame rearrangements only. Not all clones are present; in checked studies, unresolved V genes account for under half, and no reason is known for the remainder. In this sample the table shows a few hundred thousand clones, about 95% of which occur a single time. The ten largest clonotypes hold over 0.09% of the sample. Sequencing input: naive CD8+ T cells sorted from blood. The intended sense of this specimen's cell subset or site label: CD45RA+CCR7+. The receptors derive from a woman aged 25 to 45 in good health.

The chain carries TRBV7-8 and TRBJ2-7; 7 positions agree with TRBD1. The germline V gene encodes CDR1 SGHVS and CDR2 FQNEAQ. V shed 4 bases, J shed 5 bases, and the junction held 11 bases outside the gene matches. This CDR3 is built from 15 residues. The DNA for the CDR3 is TGTGCCAGCAGCTGGATCCCAACAGGGGTCAACGAGCAGTACTTC. Translation gives CASSWIPTGVNEQYF.

This clone is a singleton in its sample. The chain combines TRBV27 with TRBJ2-7; D is possibly TRBD1 or TRBD2 (5 bases each). V was pared by 3 bases and J by 1 base, with 16 bases between. This CDR3 is built from 16 residues. CDR1 is MNHEY, CDR2 SMNVEV, per germline (reference sequence). CDR3 nucleotides: TGTGCCAGCAGTTTGCTTGGGACGGAGCATTCCTACGAGCAGTACTTC. The encoded protein is CASSLLGTEHSYEQYF.

The V and J genes are TRBV5-4 and TRBJ2-2; no definite D call. CDR3 size: 12 residues. CDR1 SGHNT and CDR2 YYREEE come from the germline V gene (reference sequence). The germline V and J ends were trimmed by 3 bases and 5 bases, with 5 bases remaining between them. As DNA, the CDR3 is TGTGCCAGCAGCTCAGATACCGGGGAGCTGTTTTTT. Translating it yields CASSSDTGELFF.

Details on this clone: Other nucleotide sequences in the sample specify the same CDR3. J is TRBJ2-1 and V is TRBV28; 12 bases align to TRBD2. V was pared by 6 bases and J by 4 bases, with 4 bases of the junction left unmatched. This CDR3 is built from 15 residues. Germline V gene lookup returns CDR1 MDHEN and CDR2 SYDVKM. CDR3 coding DNA: TGTGCCAGCAGCCTCCTAGCGGGAGGGTACAATGAGCAGTTCTTC. Its translation: CASSLLAGGYNEQFF.

This clone was found once. The chain uses TRBV27 and TRBJ2-7; 9 bases align to TRBD1. Germline V CDR1 and CDR2: MNHEY, SMNVEV (reference sequence). CDR3 length: 16 amino acids. The junction had 12 bases not matched to a gene; V was cut back by 5 bases and J by 4 bases. The DNA of the CDR3 is TGTGCCAGCAGTCCATCACAGGGGGCCCTAGCTTACGAGCAGTACTTC. This encodes CASSPSQGALAYEQYF.

The V and J genes are TRBV27 and TRBJ2-1; unclear D gene. V lost 5 bases and J lost 6, with 11 bases in between. This CDR3 comprises 13 residues. Germline V gives CDR1 MNHEY, CDR2 SMNVEV (reference sequence). The CDR3 reads CASSLDSSNEQFF. The DNA of the CDR3 is TGTGCCAGCAGTCTCGATAGCTCCAATGAGCAGTTCTTC.

This chain uses TRBV9 with TRBJ1-3; TRBD1 aligns across 12 bases. Trimming took 2 bases from V and 3 from J; bases not matched to a gene: 6. The germline V gene has CDR1 SGDLS and CDR2 YYNGEE. This CDR3 is built from 17 residues. The CDR3 DNA follows: TGTGCCAGCAGCGTCGGGACAGGGGGCTCTTATGGAAACACCATATATTTT. Translated, it gives CASSVGTGGSYGNTIYF.

The J gene is TRBJ2-7, the V gene TRBV27; D possibly uses TRBD1 or TRBD2 (5 bases each). With 3 bases removed from V and 6 bases from J, the gap between germline ends came to 15 bases. The CDR3 length is 14 residues. Per germline, CDR1 MNHEY and CDR2 SMNVEV (reference sequence). The CDR3: CASSLVAGRGEQYF. DNA of the CDR3: TGTGCCAGCAGTTTGGTCGCAGGGAGAGGCGAGCAGTACTTC.

The genes are TRBV28 and TRBJ2-7; 9 nucleotides match TRBD1. The length of the CDR3 is 17 residues. Germline-derived CDR1 and CDR2 are MDHEN and SYDVKM. The V and J ends lost 2 bases and 6 bases, in that order; junction bases with no gene match: 14. The CDR3 sequence is CASSLAPVGTGLIEQYF. In DNA form, the CDR3 reads TGTGCCAGCAGTTTAGCCCCCGTTGGGACAGGGTTAATCGAGCAGTACTTC.

Note on this clone: Additional DNA sequences in this sample encode the identical CDR3. The rearrangement uses TRBV27 and TRBJ2-1; D ambiguous. V was pared by 3 bases and J by 3 bases, with 6 bases between. In germline, CDR1 is MNHEY, CDR2 SMNVEV (reference sequence). The length of the CDR3 is 13 residues. The CDR3 DNA sequence: TGTGCCAGCAGTTTCTCGGACTACAATGAGCAGTTCTTC. It specifies CASSFSDYNEQFF.

The chain joins TRBV4-1 to TRBJ2-5; 8 nucleotides line up with TRBD1. The J call is in doubt because the DNA end fits TRBJ2-7 better. The CDR3 runs 14 residues. CDR1 and CDR2 from the germline V gene are MGHRA and YSYEKL. The CDR3 protein is CASSQPRTGNEQYF. CDR3 sequence (DNA): TGCGCCAGCAGCCAACCAAGGACAGGGAACGAGCAGTACTTC.

V and J are TRBV25-1 and TRBJ2-1; D is possibly TRBD1 (6 bases). The length of the CDR3 is 15 residues. CDR1 MGHDK and CDR2 SYGVNS come from the germline V gene. V was cut by 5 bases and J by 4 bases, with 15 bases left in between. The DNA for the CDR3 is TGTGCCAGCAGTCAAATGGGGACACATTACAATGAGCAGTTCTTC. Translation gives CASSQMGTHYNEQFF.

The rearrangement links TRBV7-9 to TRBJ1-2; D is perhaps TRBD1 (5 bases). The CDR3 has 13 residues. The germline CDR1 and CDR2 sequences are SEHNR and FQNEAQ (reference sequence). V lost 7 bases, J lost 7 bases, and 16 bases lay in between. The CDR3: CASKEAPGLGYTF. In nucleotides, the CDR3 is TGTGCCAGCAAAGAGGCCCCAGGGCTTGGCTACACCTTC.

Concerning this clone itself: Additional DNA sequences in this sample encode the identical CDR3. This chain uses TRBV20-1 with TRBJ2-2, with no clear D. CDR3 length equals 11 residues. V lost 5 bases, J lost 6 bases, and 7 bases lay in between. Germline CDR1 reads DFQATT; CDR2 reads SNEGSKA (reference sequence). The CDR3 reads CSARRAGELFF. The CDR3 DNA reads TGCAGTGCTCGGCGCGCCGGGGAGCTGTTTTTT.

Remarks on this clone: This specimen includes other DNA sequences encoding the same CDR3. V and J are TRBV28 and TRBJ1-5; a possible D gene is TRBD1 (5 bases). Trimming took off 6 bases at V and 4 bases at J, with 13 bases between the two ends. Germline loops: CDR1 MDHEN, CDR2 SYDVKM. The CDR3 covers 14 residues. The CDR3 region is CASSLEAGNQPQHF. The DNA for the CDR3 is TGTGCCAGCAGCCTAGAGGCAGGGAATCAGCCCCAGCATTTT.

The chain joins TRBV19 to TRBJ2-7; D may be TRBD2 (6 bases). The CDR3 is 14 amino acids. V dropped 5 bases and J dropped 3 bases, with 14 bases sitting between them. Per germline, CDR1 LNHDA and CDR2 SQIVND (reference sequence). The DNA of the CDR3 is TGTGCCAGTAGTCACGGGACTTACGGCTACGAGCAGTACTTC. It encodes CASSHGTYGYEQYF.

J is TRBJ2-7 and V is TRBV19; D is unresolved. This CDR3 comprises 12 residues. Trimming took 10 bases from V and 2 from J, leaving 12 bases between them. CDR1 is LNHDA, CDR2 SQIVND, per germline (reference sequence). DNA of the CDR3: TGTGCCACCCGGACGGATACCTACGAGCAGTACTTC. This sequence encodes CATRTDTYEQYF.

The chain is built from TRBV10-1 and TRBJ2-7; 12 nucleotides line up with TRBD1. Germline values: CDR1 WNHNN, CDR2 SYGVQD (reference sequence). Trimming at V came to 3 bases and at J to 7 bases, leaving 10 bases not matched to a gene. CDR3 length equals 16 residues. The CDR3 reads CASSDLTGTGGEEQYF. Written as DNA, the CDR3 is TGCGCCAGCAGTGACCTCACCGGGACAGGGGGCGAGGAGCAGTACTTC.

The chain employs TRBV9 and TRBJ1-2; TRBD1 matches at 9 bases. CDR1 is SGDLS and CDR2 is YYNGEE in the germline V gene. CDR3 length: 17 amino acids. Losses at the gene ends were 3 bases for V and 4 bases for J; bases not matched to a gene: 13. As DNA, the CDR3 is TGTGCCAGCAGCGCATTTCATCCGGGACAGGGAAGCTATGGCTACACCTTC. Its protein product is CASSAFHPGQGSYGYTF.

The chain employs TRBV7-2 and TRBJ2-7; 7 nucleotides align to TRBD1. This CDR3 region has 15 residues. Trimming at V came to 4 bases and at J to 2 bases, leaving 8 bases not matched to a gene. CDR1 SGHTA and CDR2 FQGNSA come from the germline V gene. The CDR3 loop is CASSSRGTAAYEQYF. The CDR3 DNA follows: TGTGCCAGCAGCTCGCGAGGGACAGCAGCCTACGAGCAGTACTTC.

The sample holds many counts of this clone. The chain employs TRBV7-9 and TRBJ2-7; D could derive from TRBD1 or TRBD2 (7 bases each). This CDR3 spans 16 amino acids. Deletions cut 5 bases from V and 0 bases from J, with 17 bases between. CDR1 and CDR2 (germline): SEHNR, FQNEAQ (reference sequence). As DNA, the CDR3 is TGTGCCAGCAGCGTCGTACAGGGGAGGGACTCCTACGAGCAGTACTTC. This encodes CASSVVQGRDSYEQYF.

This chain links TRBV7-8 with TRBJ2-7, with a possible D match to TRBD2 (5 bases). The CDR3 length is 13 residues. The ends were cut back, 3 bases at V and 11 bases at J, with 17 bases in the middle. CDR1 and CDR2 from the germline V gene are SGHVS and FQNEAQ. In DNA form, the CDR3 reads TGTGCCAGCAGCTTGCGCGGGTCGCTAGTTGAGTACTTC. Amino acid sequence: CASSLRGSLVEYF.

This chain uses TRBV7-9 with TRBJ2-7, with 11 bases fitting TRBD2. The germline V gene has CDR1 SEHNR and CDR2 FQNEAQ (reference sequence). The V segment lost 5 bases and the J segment 0 bases; nucleotides outside the gene matches: 15. This CDR3 is 19 amino acids long. The CDR3 region is CASSASSTSGTYNSYEQYF. The CDR3, as DNA: TGTGCCAGCAGCGCCTCCTCGACTAGCGGGACTTATAACTCCTACGAGCAGTACTTC.